This is a list of T cell receptor beta chains from one sample in a study of Ad26.COV2.S vaccination and SARS-CoV-2 variants. The table came from immunoSEQ multiplex PCR; TCRdb's copy has only in-frame clones and leaves some out. In the table there are 300,000 to 450,000 clones, roughly nine tenths of which are singletons. The material was peripheral blood, obtained after recovery from COVID-19. The origin of the receptors is a human donor who had recovered from COVID-19. CDR3s include the opening cysteine and the closing phenylalanine or tryptophan. Fields, in order: V gene, D gene, clone size, J gene, CDR3 protein, CDR3 DNA. A D gene is named only where the DNA matches it firmly. Some rows have no size entry. The others give once, few or many, or a class for an expanded clone.

>TRBV9|.|.|TRBJ1-2
CASSDGGGYGYTF
TGTGCCAGCAGCGACGGGGGTGGGTATGGCTACACCTTC
>TRBV19|.|once|TRBJ2-2
CASRKWGNTGELFF
TGTGCCAGTAGGAAATGGGGAAACACCGGGGAGCTGTTTTTT
>TRBV15|.|.|TRBJ1-5
CATSREDSRNQPQHF
TGTGCCACCAGCAGAGAAGACAGTCGAAATCAGCCCCAGCATTTT
>TRBV9|.|.|TRBJ2-5
CASSVSVGEVETQYF
TGTGCCAGCAGCGTATCGGTGGGAGAGGTTGAGACCCAGTACTTC
>TRBV6-6|.|.|TRBJ1-4
CASSYPREVNEKLFF
TGTGCCAGCAGTTACCCGCGGGAGGTGAATGAAAAACTGTTTTTT
>TRBV5-6|.|once|TRBJ1-2
CASSSGPGYTF
TGTGCCAGCAGCTCGGGGCCTGGCTACACCTTC
>TRBV7-8|.|.|TRBJ1-3
CASSSQRDVRSGNTIYF
TGTGCCAGCAGTTCCCAACGAGACGTACGCTCTGGAAACACCATATATTTT
>TRBV9|.|.|TRBJ1-2
CASSVNRFDYGYTF
TGTGCCAGCAGCGTAAACAGGTTCGACTATGGCTACACCTTC
>TRBV6-6|.|.|TRBJ1-1
CASSYSMGLEAFF
TGTGCCAGCAGTTACTCGATGGGTTTAGAAGCTTTCTTT
>TRBV7-6|.|.|TRBJ1-1
CASSLAGRKMNTEAFF
TGTGCCAGCAGCTTAGCGGGACGGAAAATGAACACTGAAGCTTTCTTT
>TRBV6-5|.|.|TRBJ2-7
CASRTTYEQYF
TGTGCCAGCAGAACCACCTACGAGCAGTACTTC
>TRBV5-1|.|.|TRBJ1-1
CASSFEGRNTEAFF
TGCGCCAGCAGCTTTGAAGGGAGGAACACTGAAGCTTTCTTT
>TRBV19|TRBD2|.|TRBJ2-1
CASSGTSVYNEQFF
TGTGCCAGTAGTGGGACTAGCGTCTACAATGAGCAGTTCTTC
>TRBV27|TRBD1|.|TRBJ1-6
CASSSRDRGGNSPLHF
TGTGCCAGCAGCAGCCGGGACAGGGGCGGTAATTCACCCCTCCACTTT
>TRBV18|TRBD1|.|TRBJ2-1
CASSPPGQSNEQFF
TGTGCCAGCTCACCTCCGGGACAGAGCAATGAGCAGTTCTTC
>TRBV15|.|.|TRBJ2-7
CATSRDEPYEQYF
TGTGCCACCAGCAGGGATGAGCCCTACGAGCAGTACTTC
>TRBV5-4|TRBD2|.|TRBJ2-1
CASSPEGLAHEQFF
TGTGCCAGCAGCCCAGAAGGACTAGCCCATGAGCAGTTCTTC
>TRBV6-6|TRBD1|.|TRBJ1-5
CASSGQGNNQPQHF
TGTGCCAGCAGTGGACAGGGAAACAATCAGCCCCAGCATTTT
>TRBV27|.|.|TRBJ2-3
CAIRDNTDTQYF
TGTGCCATCCGGGACAACACAGATACGCAGTATTTT
>TRBV5-5|.|.|TRBJ2-7
CASLRVEDEQYF
TGTGCCAGCCTCCGGGTGGAGGACGAGCAGTACTTC
>TRBV7-9|.|.|TRBJ1-1
CASSLAEGGEAFF
TGTGCCAGCAGCTTAGCGGAGGGCGGTGAAGCTTTCTTT
>TRBV20-1|.|.|TRBJ2-7
CSARVGYEQYF
TGCAGTGCTAGAGTAGGCTACGAGCAGTACTTC
>TRBV29-1|.|once|TRBJ2-7
CSVVTRSYEQYF
TGCAGCGTTGTGACTAGGTCCTACGAGCAGTACTTC
>TRBV7-9|.|once|TRBJ1-5
CASSLVSDQPQHF
TGTGCCAGCAGCTTAGTGAGCGACCAGCCCCAGCATTTT
>TRBV6-6|.|once|TRBJ1-5
CATLGGHYQPQHF
TGTGCCACCCTCGGGGGCCACTATCAGCCCCAGCATTTT
>TRBV11-2|.|.|TRBJ1-1
CASSLKGFNTEAFF
TGTGCCAGCAGCTTAAAGGGCTTTAACACTGAAGCTTTCTTT
>TRBV7-6|.|.|TRBJ2-1
CASSPGTQSYNEQFF
TGTGCCAGCAGCCCTGGGACACAATCCTACAATGAGCAGTTCTTC
>TRBV19|.|.|TRBJ1-1
CASSSDSLNTEAFF
TGTGCCAGTAGCTCAGACAGCCTCAACACTGAAGCTTTCTTT
>TRBV12-2|.|.|TRBJ2-1
CASRPRRGTGFNEQFF
TGTGCAAGTCGCCCAAGGCGGGGGACAGGGTTCAATGAGCAGTTCTTC
>TRBV7-2|.|.|TRBJ1-2
CASSLVGSGHTF
TGTGCCAGCAGCTTAGTTGGCTCCGGCCACACCTTC
>TRBV9|.|.|TRBJ2-5
CASSAGPTKATQYF
TGTGCCAGCAGCGCAGGACCAACAAAAGCGACCCAGTACTTC
>TRBV27|TRBD1|.|TRBJ2-5
CASSPPTGLGETQYF
TGTGCCAGCAGTCCGCCGACAGGGCTTGGAGAGACCCAGTACTTC
>TRBV10-3|.|.|TRBJ1-2
CAISETPDWGGYTF
TGTGCCATCAGTGAGACACCTGATTGGGGTGGCTACACCTTC
>TRBV11-2|.|.|TRBJ2-5
CASSFFEGGLIETQYF
TGTGCCAGCAGCTTTTTTGAGGGGGGACTGATAGAGACCCAGTACTTC
>TRBV5-3|TRBD1|.|TRBJ2-7
CARSLITQGAYEQYF
TGTGCCAGAAGCTTGATTACACAGGGGGCGTACGAGCAGTACTTC
>TRBV14|TRBD1|.|TRBJ1-2
CASSQDTGTATRYTF
TGTGCCAGCAGCCAAGACACCGGGACAGCGACACGCTACACCTTC
>TRBV15|.|.|TRBJ2-7
CATSRDHPGTSIYEQYF
TGTGCCACCAGCAGAGACCACCCCGGGACTTCAATCTACGAGCAGTACTTC
>TRBV18|TRBD1|.|TRBJ2-7
CASSPLTGQGGTYEQYF
TGTGCCAGCTCACCACTTACTGGACAGGGGGGTACCTACGAGCAGTACTTC
>TRBV5-6|.|once|TRBJ2-5
CASTQYAGRRGQETQYF
TGTGCCAGCACCCAGTATGCGGGTCGGCGGGGACAAGAGACCCAGTACTTC
>TRBV25-1|.|.|TRBJ1-6
CASSAGFNSPLHF
TGTGCCAGCAGTGCTGGGTTTAATTCACCCCTCCACTTT
>TRBV14|TRBD1|.|TRBJ2-7
CASSHRQGIDEQYF
TGTGCCAGCAGCCACCGACAGGGAATCGACGAGCAGTACTTC
>TRBV6-2/TRBV6-3|.|once|TRBJ2-7
CASSSHSYEQYF
TGTGCCAGCAGCTCGCACTCCTACGAGCAGTACTTC
>TRBV5-5|.|.|TRBJ1-5
CASSLDGQPSLNQPQHF
TGTGCCAGCAGCCTAGACGGACAGCCCTCCCTAAATCAGCCCCAGCATTTT
>TRBV7-9|.|.|TRBJ2-5
CASRPNDSQETQYF
TGTGCCAGCAGACCAAATGACAGTCAAGAGACCCAGTACTTC
>TRBV5-1|.|.|TRBJ1-4
CASSWQGELFF
TGCGCCAGCAGCTGGCAGGGAGAACTGTTTTTT
>TRBV10-3|.|.|TRBJ2-3
CAIYGGGTGVFTDTQYF
TGTGCCATCTACGGGGGGGGCACAGGGGTGTTCACAGATACGCAGTATTTT
>TRBV7-2|.|.|TRBJ2-3
CASSLGLLQDTQYF
TGTGCCAGCAGCCTTGGACTGCTACAAGATACGCAGTATTTT
>TRBV3-1/TRBV3-2|.|.|TRBJ1-2
CASSRGDGYYGYTF
TGTGCCAGCAGCCGAGGCGACGGATACTATGGCTACACCTTC
>TRBV6-5|.|.|TRBJ2-7
CATQRSSYEQYF
TGTGCCACCCAACGTAGCAGCTACGAGCAGTACTTC
>TRBV11-2|TRBD2|.|TRBJ2-3
CASTGAGGKDSTDTQYF
TGTGCCAGCACGGGAGCGGGGGGGAAGGATAGCACAGATACGCAGTATTTT
>TRBV3-1/TRBV3-2|.|.|TRBJ2-1
CASSHSSNSFEQFF
TGTGCCAGCAGCCACTCCAGTAACAGCTTTGAGCAGTTCTTC
>TRBV7-9|TRBD1|.|TRBJ1-2
CASSPGRDRGPLNHQHYTF
TGTGCCAGCAGCCCTGGGCGGGACAGGGGGCCCTTAAATCATCAACACTACACCTTC
>TRBV6-5|TRBD2|.|TRBJ2-3
CATKKRGEFTDTQYF
TGTGCCACCAAGAAGCGGGGGGAATTCACAGATACGCAGTATTTT
>TRBV15|.|.|TRBJ1-2
CATSRTGRGPNYGYTF
TGTGCCACCAGCAGGACGGGAAGGGGTCCTAACTATGGCTACACCTTC